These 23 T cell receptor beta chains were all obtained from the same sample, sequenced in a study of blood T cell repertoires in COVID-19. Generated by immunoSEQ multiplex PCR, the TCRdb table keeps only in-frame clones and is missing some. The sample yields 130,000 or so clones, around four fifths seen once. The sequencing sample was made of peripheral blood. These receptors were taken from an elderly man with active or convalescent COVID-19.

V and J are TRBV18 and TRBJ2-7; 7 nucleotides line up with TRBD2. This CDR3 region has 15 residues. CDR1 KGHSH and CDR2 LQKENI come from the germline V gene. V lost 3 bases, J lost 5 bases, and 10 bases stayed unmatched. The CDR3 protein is CASSPGFERGNEQYF. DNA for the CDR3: TGTGCCAGCTCACCGGGGTTCGAGCGGGGAAACGAGCAGTACTTC.

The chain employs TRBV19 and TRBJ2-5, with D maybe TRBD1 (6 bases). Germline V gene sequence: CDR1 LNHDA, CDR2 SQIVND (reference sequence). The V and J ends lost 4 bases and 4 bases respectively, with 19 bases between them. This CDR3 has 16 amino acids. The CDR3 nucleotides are TGTGCCAGTAGTAGAACCGGGACACTAACCGGAGAGACCCAGTACTTC. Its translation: CASSRTGTLTGETQYF.

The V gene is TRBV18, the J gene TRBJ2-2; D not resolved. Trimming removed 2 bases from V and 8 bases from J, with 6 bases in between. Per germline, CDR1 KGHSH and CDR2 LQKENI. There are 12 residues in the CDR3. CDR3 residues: CASSPLQGELFF. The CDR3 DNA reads TGTGCCAGCTCACCATTGCAGGGGGAGCTGTTTTTT.

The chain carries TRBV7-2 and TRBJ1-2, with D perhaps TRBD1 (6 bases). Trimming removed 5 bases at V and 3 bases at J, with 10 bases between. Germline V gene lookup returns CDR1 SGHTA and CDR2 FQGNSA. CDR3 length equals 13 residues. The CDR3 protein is CASSRGQYYGYTF. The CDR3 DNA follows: TGTGCCAGCAGCCGAGGACAGTACTATGGCTACACCTTC.

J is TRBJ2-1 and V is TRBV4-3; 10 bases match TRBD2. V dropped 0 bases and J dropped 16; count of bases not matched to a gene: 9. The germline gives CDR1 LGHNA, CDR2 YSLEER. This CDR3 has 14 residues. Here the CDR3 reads CASSQDLSGGAHFF. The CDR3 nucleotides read TGCGCCAGCAGCCAAGATTTAAGCGGGGGGGCCCATTTCTTC.

This CDR3 is CASRWGGTGELFF. CDR3 DNA sequence: TGTGCCAGCAGGTGGGGGGGCACCGGGGAGCTGTTTTTT. This chain joins TRBV12-3 or TRBV12-4 and TRBJ2-2, with 7 positions matching TRBD2. This CDR3 spans 13 amino acids. V gave up 6 bases and J gave up 4 bases; unmatched junction bases: 2.

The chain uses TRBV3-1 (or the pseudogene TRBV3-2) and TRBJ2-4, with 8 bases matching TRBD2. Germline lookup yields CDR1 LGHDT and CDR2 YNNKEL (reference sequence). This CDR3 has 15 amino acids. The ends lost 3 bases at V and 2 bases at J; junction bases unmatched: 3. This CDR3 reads CASSHGGGTKNIQYF. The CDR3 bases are TGTGCCAGCAGCCACGGCGGGGGGACCAAAAACATTCAGTACTTC.

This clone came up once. The CDR3 protein is CASSLGPGGPGNEQFF. The CDR3 DNA reads TGTGCCAGCAGCTTAGGGCCGGGGGGGCCGGGAAATGAGCAGTTCTTC. The rearrangement links TRBV7-2 to TRBJ2-1; TRBD2 aligns across 8 bases. The ends lost 1 base at V and 7 bases at J; junction bases unmatched: 9. Germline values: CDR1 SGHTA, CDR2 FQGNSA. The CDR3 extends over 16 amino acids.

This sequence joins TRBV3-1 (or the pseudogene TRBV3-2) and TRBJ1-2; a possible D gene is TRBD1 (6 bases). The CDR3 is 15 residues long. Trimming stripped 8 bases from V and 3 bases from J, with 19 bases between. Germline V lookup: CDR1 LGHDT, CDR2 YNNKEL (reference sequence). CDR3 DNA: TGTGCCAGCTCAGAGGGTGGCGGGGGCTACTATGGCTACACCTTC. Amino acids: CASSEGGGGYYGYTF.

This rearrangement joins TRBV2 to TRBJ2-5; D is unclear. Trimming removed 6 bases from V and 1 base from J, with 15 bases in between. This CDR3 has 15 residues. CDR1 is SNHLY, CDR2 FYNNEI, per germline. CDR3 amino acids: CASSLSAVVQETQYF. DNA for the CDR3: TGTGCCAGCAGCCTCTCGGCGGTCGTCCAAGAGACCCAGTACTTC.

The CDR3 region has the DNA TGTGCCAGCTCACCAGGGACAGGGAGCTACACCTTC. It yields the protein CASSPGTGSYTF. The chain recombines TRBV18 with TRBJ1-2; 9 bases are shared with TRBD1. Germline V CDR1 and CDR2: KGHSH, LQKENI. The CDR3 spans 12 residues. Trimming removed 2 bases from V and 9 bases from J; junction bases left unmatched: 1.

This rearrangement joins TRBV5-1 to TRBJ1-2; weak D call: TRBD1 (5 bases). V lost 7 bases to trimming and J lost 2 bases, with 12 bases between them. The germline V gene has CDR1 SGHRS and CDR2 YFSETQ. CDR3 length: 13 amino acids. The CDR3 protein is CASFDSRNYGYTF. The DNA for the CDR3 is TGCGCCAGCTTCGACAGTCGAAACTATGGCTACACCTTC.

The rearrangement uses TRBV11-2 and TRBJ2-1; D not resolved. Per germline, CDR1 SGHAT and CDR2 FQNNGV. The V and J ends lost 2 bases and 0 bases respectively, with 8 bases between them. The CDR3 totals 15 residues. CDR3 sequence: CASSLQSGSYNEQFF. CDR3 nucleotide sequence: TGTGCCAGCAGCTTACAGTCAGGCTCCTACAATGAGCAGTTCTTC.

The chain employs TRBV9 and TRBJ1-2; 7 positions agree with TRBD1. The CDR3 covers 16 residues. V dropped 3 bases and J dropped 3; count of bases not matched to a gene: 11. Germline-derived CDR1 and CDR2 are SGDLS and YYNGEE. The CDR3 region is CASSAADKGADYGYTF. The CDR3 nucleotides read TGTGCCAGCAGCGCCGCGGACAAGGGGGCTGACTATGGCTACACCTTC.

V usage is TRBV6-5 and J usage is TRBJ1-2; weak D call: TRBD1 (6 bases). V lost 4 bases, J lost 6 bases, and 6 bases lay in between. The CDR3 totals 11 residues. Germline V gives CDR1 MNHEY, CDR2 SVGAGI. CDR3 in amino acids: CASSSGDGYTF. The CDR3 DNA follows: TGTGCCAGCAGTTCAGGGGATGGCTACACCTTC.

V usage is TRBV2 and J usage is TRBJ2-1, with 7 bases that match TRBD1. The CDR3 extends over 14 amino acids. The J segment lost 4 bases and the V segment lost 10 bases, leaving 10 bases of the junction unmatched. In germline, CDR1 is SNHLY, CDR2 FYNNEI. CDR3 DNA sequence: TGTGCCACCGCCGGGACAGTAATATACAATGAGCAGTTCTTC. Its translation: CATAGTVIYNEQFF.

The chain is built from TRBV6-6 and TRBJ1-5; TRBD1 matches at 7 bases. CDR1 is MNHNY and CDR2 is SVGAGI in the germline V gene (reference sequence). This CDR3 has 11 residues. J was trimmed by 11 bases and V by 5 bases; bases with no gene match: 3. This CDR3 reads CASSNGQAQHF. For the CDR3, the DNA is TGTGCCAGCAGTAACGGACAGGCCCAGCATTTT.

Written as DNA, the CDR3 is TGTGCCAGCAGCTTGACAGGGGCCCCTCATGGCTACACCTTC. Translating it yields CASSLTGAPHGYTF. The chain has TRBV7-2 and TRBJ1-2, with TRBD1 matching 8 bases. The V gene end was trimmed by 3 bases and the J gene end by 6 bases; junction bases not matched to a gene: 6. The germline V gene encodes CDR1 SGHTA and CDR2 FQGNSA. The CDR3 has 14 amino acids.

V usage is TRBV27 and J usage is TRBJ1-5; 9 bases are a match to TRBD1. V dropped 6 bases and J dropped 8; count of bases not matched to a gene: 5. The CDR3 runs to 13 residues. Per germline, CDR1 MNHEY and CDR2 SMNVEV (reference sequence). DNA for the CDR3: TGTGCCAGCAGACAGGGGGCTCCGAAGCCCCAGCATTTT. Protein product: CASRQGAPKPQHF.

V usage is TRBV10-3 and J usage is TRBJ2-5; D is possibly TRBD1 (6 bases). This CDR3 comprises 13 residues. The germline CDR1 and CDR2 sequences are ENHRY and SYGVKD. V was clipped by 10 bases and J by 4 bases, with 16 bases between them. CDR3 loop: CANRGSGVETQYF. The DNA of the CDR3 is TGTGCCAACAGAGGTTCAGGGGTAGAGACCCAGTACTTC.

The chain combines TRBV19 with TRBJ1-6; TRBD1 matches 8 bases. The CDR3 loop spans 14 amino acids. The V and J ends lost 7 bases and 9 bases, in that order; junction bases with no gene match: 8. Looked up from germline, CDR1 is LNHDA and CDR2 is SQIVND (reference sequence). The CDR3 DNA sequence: TGTGCCAGTAAGGACCGGACAGGGAGTTCACCCCTCCACTTT. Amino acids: CASKDRTGSSPLHF.

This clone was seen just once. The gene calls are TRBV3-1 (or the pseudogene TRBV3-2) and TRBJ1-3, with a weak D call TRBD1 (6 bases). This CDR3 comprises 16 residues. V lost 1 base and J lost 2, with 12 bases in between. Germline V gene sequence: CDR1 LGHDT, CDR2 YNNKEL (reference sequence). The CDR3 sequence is CASSQGAGGPGNTIYF. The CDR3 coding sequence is TGTGCCAGCAGCCAAGGGGCGGGGGGCCCTGGAAACACCATATATTTT.

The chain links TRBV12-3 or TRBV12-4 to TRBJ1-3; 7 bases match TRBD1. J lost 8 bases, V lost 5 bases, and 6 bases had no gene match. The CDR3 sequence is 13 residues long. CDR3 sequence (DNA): TGTGCCAGCAGTCAACGACAGGGTGACACCATATATTTT. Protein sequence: CASSQRQGDTIYF.